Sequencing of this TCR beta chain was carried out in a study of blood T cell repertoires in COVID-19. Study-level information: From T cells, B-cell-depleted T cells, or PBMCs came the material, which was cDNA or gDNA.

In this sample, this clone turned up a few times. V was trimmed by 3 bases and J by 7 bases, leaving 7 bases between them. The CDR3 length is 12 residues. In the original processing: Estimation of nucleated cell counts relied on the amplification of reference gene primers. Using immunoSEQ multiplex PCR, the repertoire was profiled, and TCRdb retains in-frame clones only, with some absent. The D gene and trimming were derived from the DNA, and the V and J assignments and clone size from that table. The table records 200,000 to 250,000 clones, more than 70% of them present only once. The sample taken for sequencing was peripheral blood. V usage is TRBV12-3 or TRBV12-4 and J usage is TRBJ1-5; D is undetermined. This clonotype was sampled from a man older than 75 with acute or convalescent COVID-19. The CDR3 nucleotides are TGTGCCAGCAGTTTGTGGGAGCAGCCCCAGCATTTT. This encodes CASSLWEQPQHF.